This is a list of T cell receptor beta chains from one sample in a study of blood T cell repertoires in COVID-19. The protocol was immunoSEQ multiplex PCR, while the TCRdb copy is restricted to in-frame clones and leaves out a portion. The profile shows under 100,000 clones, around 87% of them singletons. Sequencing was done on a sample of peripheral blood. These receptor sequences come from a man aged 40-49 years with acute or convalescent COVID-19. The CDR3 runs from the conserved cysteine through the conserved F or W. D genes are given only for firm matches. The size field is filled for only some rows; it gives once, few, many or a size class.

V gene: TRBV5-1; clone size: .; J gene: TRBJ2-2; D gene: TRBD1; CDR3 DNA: TGCGCCAGCAGCCCTCCGGGACAGGGTCTCACCGGGGAGCTGTTTTTT; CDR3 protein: CASSPPGQGLTGELFF
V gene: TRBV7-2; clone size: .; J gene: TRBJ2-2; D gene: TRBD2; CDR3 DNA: TGTGCCAGCAGCTTAAGGGGCTGGACTAGCGGGGGTCCCGGGGAGCTGTTTTTT; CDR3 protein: CASSLRGWTSGGPGELFF
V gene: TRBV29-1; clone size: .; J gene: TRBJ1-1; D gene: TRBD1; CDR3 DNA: TGCAGCGGTTCGGAACAGGGGATTGAAGCTTTCTTT; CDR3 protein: CSGSEQGIEAFF
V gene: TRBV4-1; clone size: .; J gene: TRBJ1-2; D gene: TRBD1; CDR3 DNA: TGCGCCAGCAGCCAAGGGACAGGGAACTATGGCTACACCTTC; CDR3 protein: CASSQGTGNYGYTF
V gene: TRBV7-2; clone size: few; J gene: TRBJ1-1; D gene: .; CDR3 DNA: TGTGCCAGCAGCGGTCACAAGAACACTGAAGCTTTCTTT; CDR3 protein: CASSGHKNTEAFF
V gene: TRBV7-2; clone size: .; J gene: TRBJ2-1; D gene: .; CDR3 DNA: TGTGCCAGCAGCTTACGTGGGGGCCCCTCCTACAATGAGCAGTTCTTC; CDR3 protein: CASSLRGGPSYNEQFF
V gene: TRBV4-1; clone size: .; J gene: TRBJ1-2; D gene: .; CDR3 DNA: TGCGCCAGCAGCCAAGACCGTGGCCTATCAGCGGGCTACACCTTC; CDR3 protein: CASSQDRGLSAGYTF
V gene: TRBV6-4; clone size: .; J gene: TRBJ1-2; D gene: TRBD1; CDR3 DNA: TGTGCCAGCAGTACACTATCCCGGGACAGCCTACATCTCTATGGCTACACCTTC; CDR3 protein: CASSTLSRDSLHLYGYTF
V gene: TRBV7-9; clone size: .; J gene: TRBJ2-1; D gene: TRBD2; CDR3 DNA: TGTGCCAGCAGCCCCCCCCTGGGCGGGAGTGCATATGAGCAGTTCTTC; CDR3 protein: CASSPPLGGSAYEQFF
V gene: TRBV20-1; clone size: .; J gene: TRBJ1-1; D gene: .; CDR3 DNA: TGCAGTGCTCGTGACGGGGGGCGCATTTCCACTGAAGCTTTCTTT; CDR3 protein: CSARDGGRISTEAFF
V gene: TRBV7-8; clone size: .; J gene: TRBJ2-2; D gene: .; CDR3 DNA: TGTGCCAGCAGCTTCTCCCGACAGTACACCGGGGAGCTGTTTTTT; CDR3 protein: CASSFSRQYTGELFF
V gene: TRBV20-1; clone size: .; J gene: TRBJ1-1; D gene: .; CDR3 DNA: TGCAGTGCTAGTCTCCCGACAGGGAACACTGAAGCTTTCTTT; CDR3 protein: CSASLPTGNTEAFF
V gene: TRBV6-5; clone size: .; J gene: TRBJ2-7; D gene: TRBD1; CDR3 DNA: TGTGCCAGCAAGGGACGGACAGGGAAGTACGAGCAGTACTTC; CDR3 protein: CASKGRTGKYEQYF
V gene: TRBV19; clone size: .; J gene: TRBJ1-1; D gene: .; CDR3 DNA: TGTGCCAGTAGTATCCGGGGAAAGACTGAAGCTTTCTTT; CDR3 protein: CASSIRGKTEAFF
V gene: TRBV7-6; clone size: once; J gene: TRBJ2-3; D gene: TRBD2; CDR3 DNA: TGTGCCAGCAGCTTAAACCCCCCCGGGGGGGCAGATACGCAGTATTTT; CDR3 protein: CASSLNPPGGADTQYF
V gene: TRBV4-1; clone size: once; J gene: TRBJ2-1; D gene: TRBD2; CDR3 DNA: TGCGCCAGCAGCCAGGAGCGGGGGTTCTCCTACAATGAGCAGTTCTTC; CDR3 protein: CASSQERGFSYNEQFF
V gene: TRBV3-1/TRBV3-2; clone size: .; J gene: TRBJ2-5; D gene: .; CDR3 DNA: TGTGCCAGCAGCCAAGGGACAGGGAGGGTGGAGACCCAGTACTTC; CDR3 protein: CASSQGTGRVETQYF
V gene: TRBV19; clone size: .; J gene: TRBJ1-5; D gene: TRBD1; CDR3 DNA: TGTGCCAGTAGTCCCCGGGGGCAGGGGGCGAATCAGCCCCAGCATTTT; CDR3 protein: CASSPRGQGANQPQHF
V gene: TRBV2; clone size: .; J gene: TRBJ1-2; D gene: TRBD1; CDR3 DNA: TGTGCCAGCATCACGGACAGGGGAGGCTATGGCTACACCTTC; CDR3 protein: CASITDRGGYGYTF
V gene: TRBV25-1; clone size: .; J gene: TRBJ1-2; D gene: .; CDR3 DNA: TGTGCCAGCAGTGAATTTGGGGGGAGTCTGGGCTACACCTTC; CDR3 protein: CASSEFGGSLGYTF
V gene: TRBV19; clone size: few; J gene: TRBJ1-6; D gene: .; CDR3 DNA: TGTGCCAGTAGACCCGGCGTCGGGGGTTCACCCCTCCACTTT; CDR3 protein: CASRPGVGGSPLHF
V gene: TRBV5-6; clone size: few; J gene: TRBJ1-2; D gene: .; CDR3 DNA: TGTGCCAGCAGCTCGGACAGCTATGGCTACACCTTC; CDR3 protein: CASSSDSYGYTF
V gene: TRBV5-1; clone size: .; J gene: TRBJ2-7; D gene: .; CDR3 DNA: TGCGCCAGCAGCCGGGGGGCACAGGGGGTAACCGACGAGCAGTACTTC; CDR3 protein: CASSRGAQGVTDEQYF
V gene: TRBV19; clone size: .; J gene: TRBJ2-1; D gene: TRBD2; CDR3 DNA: TGTGCCAGTAGTTCTTGGACTAGCGGGAGCGCGAGCTCCTACAATGAGCAGTTCTTC; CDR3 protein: CASSSWTSGSASSYNEQFF
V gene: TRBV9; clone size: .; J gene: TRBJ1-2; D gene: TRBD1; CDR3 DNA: TGTGCCAGCAGCGTAGGGTCAGGGGGCTATGGCTACACCTTC; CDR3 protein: CASSVGSGGYGYTF
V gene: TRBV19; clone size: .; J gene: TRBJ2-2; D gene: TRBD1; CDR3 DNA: TGTGCCAGTCGAATCCGACAGGGGACCGGGGAGCTGTTTTTT; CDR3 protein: CASRIRQGTGELFF